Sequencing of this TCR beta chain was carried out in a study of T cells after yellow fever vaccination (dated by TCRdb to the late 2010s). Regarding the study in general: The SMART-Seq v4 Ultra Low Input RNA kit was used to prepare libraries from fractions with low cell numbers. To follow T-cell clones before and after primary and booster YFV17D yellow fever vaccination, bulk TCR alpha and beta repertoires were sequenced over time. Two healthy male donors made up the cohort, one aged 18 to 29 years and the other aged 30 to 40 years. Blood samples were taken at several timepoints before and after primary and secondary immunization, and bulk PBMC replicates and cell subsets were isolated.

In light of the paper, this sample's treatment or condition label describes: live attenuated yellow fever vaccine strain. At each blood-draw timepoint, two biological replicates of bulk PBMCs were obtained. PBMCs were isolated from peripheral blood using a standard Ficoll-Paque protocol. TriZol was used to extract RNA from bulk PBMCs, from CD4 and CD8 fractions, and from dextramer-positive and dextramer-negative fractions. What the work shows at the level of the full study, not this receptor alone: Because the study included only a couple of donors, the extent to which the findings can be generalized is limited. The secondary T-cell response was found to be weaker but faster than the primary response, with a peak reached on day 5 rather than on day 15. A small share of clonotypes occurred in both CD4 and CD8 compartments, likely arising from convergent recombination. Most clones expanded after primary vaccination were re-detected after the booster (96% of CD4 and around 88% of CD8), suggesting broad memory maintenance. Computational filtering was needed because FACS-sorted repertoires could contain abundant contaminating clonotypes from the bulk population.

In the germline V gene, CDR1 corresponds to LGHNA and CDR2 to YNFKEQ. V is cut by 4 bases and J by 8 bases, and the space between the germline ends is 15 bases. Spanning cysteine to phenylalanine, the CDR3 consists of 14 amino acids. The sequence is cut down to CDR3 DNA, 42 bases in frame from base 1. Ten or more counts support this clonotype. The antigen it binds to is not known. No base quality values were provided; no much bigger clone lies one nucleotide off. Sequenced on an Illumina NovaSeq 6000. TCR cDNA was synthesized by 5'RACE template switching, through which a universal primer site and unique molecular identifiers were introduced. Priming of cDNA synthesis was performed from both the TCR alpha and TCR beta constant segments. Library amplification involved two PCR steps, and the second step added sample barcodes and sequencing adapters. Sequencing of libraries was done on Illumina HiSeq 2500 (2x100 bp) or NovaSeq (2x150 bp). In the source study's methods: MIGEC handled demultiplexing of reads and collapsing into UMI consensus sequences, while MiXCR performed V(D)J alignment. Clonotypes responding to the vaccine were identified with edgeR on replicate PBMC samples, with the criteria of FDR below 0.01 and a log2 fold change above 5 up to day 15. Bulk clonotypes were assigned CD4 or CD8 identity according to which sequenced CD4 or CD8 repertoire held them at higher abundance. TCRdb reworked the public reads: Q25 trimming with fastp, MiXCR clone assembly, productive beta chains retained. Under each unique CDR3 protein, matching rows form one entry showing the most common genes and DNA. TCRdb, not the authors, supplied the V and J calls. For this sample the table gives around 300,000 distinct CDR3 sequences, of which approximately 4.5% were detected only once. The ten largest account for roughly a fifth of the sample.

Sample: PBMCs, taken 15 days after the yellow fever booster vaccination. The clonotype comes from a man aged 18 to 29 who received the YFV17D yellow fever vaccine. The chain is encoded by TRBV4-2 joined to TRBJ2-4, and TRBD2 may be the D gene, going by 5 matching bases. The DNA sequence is TGTGCCAGCAGCCCCGTCGGGGAGCTGGACATTCAGTACTTC. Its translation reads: CASSPVGELDIQYF.